This TCR beta chain was captured in a study of shared clonotypes between healthy human individuals. Per the germline V gene, CDR1 is SGHDT and CDR2 is YYEEEE. V lost 4 bases and J 4 bases, leaving 22 bases between the germline ends. CDR3 length: 17 amino acids. A note on this clone: What it binds is not known.

Only in-frame clones appear in the TCRdb table, and some are missing; sequencing was by immunoSEQ multiplex PCR. Found here are around 2.5 million clones, roughly 93% of them singletons; the top ten hold approximately 0.35%. Broader study findings: Lower generation probabilities were found for non-shared clonotypes than for those shared by all four donors.

Sequenced input: naive CD4+ T cells from PBMCs. Subset in this sample: CD45RA+ positively selected. The V gene is TRBV5-6, the J gene TRBJ2-3; D is possibly TRBD1 or TRBD2 (6 bases each). This receptor was identified in a man aged 18 to 30 in good health. Some clones in this sample may be carry-over from other donors' samples. The CDR3, as DNA: TGTGCCAGCAGCCCGGCCAGGGGAGGTACGCGGCCAGATACGCAGTATTTT. Translated: CASSPARGGTRPDTQYF.